This T cell receptor (beta chain) was captured by sequencing in a study of T cell changes during pregnancy in multiple sclerosis. The assay was immunoSEQ multiplex PCR, and TCRdb's table has in-frame clones only and misses some. The table shows approximately 100,000 clones, with roughly nine tenths occurring only once. This clone was recorded once. The sequence came from a female donor with multiple sclerosis, enrolled in a pregnancy study. Sequenced material: peripheral blood, taken before pregnancy.

DNA of the CDR3: TGCAGCGTTGCGGACACTAACTATGGCTACACCTTC. Its translation: CSVADTNYGYTF. This rearrangement joins TRBV29-1 to TRBJ1-2; weak D call: TRBD1 (5 bases). V shed 4 bases and J shed 0 bases, with 6 bases lying between them. This CDR3 region has 12 residues. CDR1 and CDR2 from the germline V gene are SQVTM and ANQGSEA.